This TCR beta chain was profiled in a study of blood T cell repertoires in COVID-19. Study background: The origin of the acute and convalescent COVID-19 samples was the United States, Italy and Spain. T cells, B-cell-depleted T cells, or PBMCs supplied cDNA or gDNA.

Per the original data handling: From reference gene primer amplification, estimates of nucleated cell counts were derived. The table came from immunoSEQ multiplex PCR; TCRdb's copy has only in-frame clones and leaves some out. That table supplies the V and J calls and clone size; D and trimming were determined from the DNA. The repertoire consists of 130,000 or so clones, with 85% to 90% occurring once and the leading ten covering less than 4.5%. Seattle researchers signed up patients amid active infection and tracked them longitudinally. Germline trimming cut 1 base from V and 7 bases from J; bases unmatched to any gene: 8. Germline CDR1 reads MDHEN; CDR2 reads SYDVKM. This CDR3 spans 16 amino acids.

Sample: peripheral blood. The gene calls are TRBV28 and TRBJ1-2, with 11 positions matching TRBD1. This clonotype originated in a man between 60 and 75 years old with COVID-19, enrolled during active disease. The CDR3 loop reads CASSLLSGQGAFGYTF. The CDR3 nucleotides are TGTGCCAGCAGTTTATTATCAGGACAGGGGGCGTTTGGCTACACCTTC.